The 26 T cell receptor beta chains reported below all come from one sample, sequenced in a study of blood T cell repertoires in COVID-19 (dated by TCRdb to 2019 to 2021). Library preparation was by the immunoSEQ multiplex PCR assay. What TCRdb holds here is the immuneACCESS table cut down to in-frame rearrangements. Part of the clones is not present; checked against another copy, under half of the missing clones reflect an unresolved V gene, and the others are unexplained. Counted in this sample were about 290,000 clones; under 90% of them appeared once. The ten largest account for approximately 1.5% of the sample. The material sequenced was PBMCs or T cells enriched from blood (not recorded which). The receptor source for this set is a woman aged 40 to 49 who had recovered from COVID-19.

The rearrangement joins TRBV19 to TRBJ1-5; TRBD1 is a possible D gene (6 bases). Trimming pared 6 bases from V and 2 bases from J, leaving 17 bases between. Germline-derived CDR1 and CDR2 are LNHDA and SQIVND (reference sequence). The CDR3 length is 16 residues. For the CDR3, the DNA is TGTGCCAGTAGCCTCGACAGGACCCGGGGCAATCAGCCCCAGCATTTT. Translated: CASSLDRTRGNQPQHF. The full variable domain, rest sourced from reference TRBV19 and TRBJ1-5, is DGGITQSPKYLFRKEGQNVTLSCEQNLNHDAMYWYRQDPGQGLRLIYYSQIVNDFQKGDIAEGYSVSREKKESFPLTVTSAQKNPTAFYLCASSLDRTRGNQPQHFGDGTRLSIL.

The V and J genes are TRBV18 and TRBJ2-4; D might be TRBD1 (6 bases). Germline assignment: CDR1 KGHSH and CDR2 LQKENI. Trimming removed 1 base at V and 6 bases at J, with 13 bases between. This CDR3 is built from 15 residues. CDR3 nucleotide sequence: TGTGCCAGCTCACCACGGAAGGGGGTGGCAAACATTCAGTACTTC. This gives the protein CASSPRKGVANIQYF.

The gene calls are TRBV10-3 and TRBJ1-2; 7 bases align to TRBD1. From germline, CDR1 is ENHRY and CDR2 SYGVKD. There are 12 residues in the CDR3. V lost 8 bases to trimming and J lost 5 bases; unmatched junction nucleotides: 5. CDR3 sequence (DNA): TGTGCCATCGGCAGACAGGGATATGGCTACACCTTC. Translating it yields CAIGRQGYGYTF.

V and J are TRBV7-6 and TRBJ2-2; 8 positions match TRBD2. Germline assignment: CDR1 SGHVS and CDR2 FNYEAQ. With 6 bases clipped from V and 1 base from J, the junction kept 7 bases outside the gene matches. This CDR3 is 16 amino acids long. CDR3 amino acids: CASRPPSGLNTGELFF. The DNA of the CDR3 is TGTGCCAGCAGACCGCCTAGCGGGCTGAACACCGGGGAGCTGTTTTTT.

This clone was observed a single time. The chain employs TRBV28 and TRBJ1-1; tentative D call: TRBD1 (6 bases). The CDR3 is made up of 12 amino acids. The germline V gene encodes CDR1 MDHEN and CDR2 SYDVKM. V shed 7 bases and J shed 3 bases, with 9 bases lying between them. Written as DNA, the CDR3 is TGTGCCAGCACCTACAGGGACACTGAAGCTTTCTTT. It specifies CASTYRDTEAFF.

The genes are TRBV11-2 and TRBJ1-2; 8 bases are a match to TRBD1. V shed 5 bases and J 4 bases; nucleotides not matched to a gene: 21. CDR1 is SGHAT, CDR2 FQNNGV, per germline. This CDR3 contains 19 residues. The CDR3 DNA reads TGTGCCAGCAGCCATTTAAATGGGTGGGACAGGCGCCCTACCTATGGCTACACCTTC. Its protein product is CASSHLNGWDRRPTYGYTF. The whole variable domain, remainder taken from reference TRBV11-2 and TRBJ1-2, is EAGVAQSPRYKIIEKRQSVAFWCNPISGHATLYWYQQILGQGPKLLIQFQNNGVVDDSQLPKDRFSAERLKGVDSTLKIQPAKLEDSAVYLCASSHLNGWDRRPTYGYTFGSGTRLTVV.

This sequence joins TRBV12-3 or TRBV12-4 and TRBJ1-2; D might be TRBD1 (5 bases). V shed 6 bases and J shed 4 bases, with 12 bases lying between them. This CDR3 has 13 amino acids. In DNA form, the CDR3 reads TGTGCCAGCAGCACAGGACGGACCTATGGCTACACCTTC. Its translation: CASSTGRTYGYTF.

This chain joins TRBV18 and TRBJ1-4, with D possibly TRBD1 on 5 matching bases. This CDR3 spans 13 amino acids. CDR1 is KGHSH, CDR2 LQKENI, per germline. V dropped 4 bases and J dropped 6 bases, with 9 bases sitting between them. DNA for the CDR3: TGTGCCAGCTCACAGGGGATCTATGAAAAACTGTTTTTT. It codes for CASSQGIYEKLFF. Supplemented by reference TRBV18 and TRBJ1-4, the full variable domain reads NAGVMQNPRHLVRRRGQEARLRCSPMKGHSHVYWYRQLPEEGLKFMVYLQKENIIDESGMPKERFSAEFPKEGPSILRIQQVVRGDSAAYFCASSQGIYEKLFFGSGTQLSVL.

The genes are TRBV14 and TRBJ1-1; D unresolved. Trimming pared 0 bases from V and 4 bases from J, leaving 6 bases between. The CDR3 sequence is 13 residues long. Looked up from germline, CDR1 is SGHDN and CDR2 is FVKESK. The CDR3 reads CASSQDGLTEAFF. CDR3 DNA sequence: TGTGCCAGCAGCCAAGACGGACTCACTGAAGCTTTCTTT.

This chain connects TRBV18 to TRBJ2-5; 7 bases fit TRBD2. Germline-derived CDR1 and CDR2 are KGHSH and LQKENI. Trimming removed 2 bases from V and 0 bases from J; junction bases left unmatched: 6. The CDR3 sequence is 16 residues long. The DNA of the CDR3 is TGTGCCAGCTCACCAAGGGCTAGCGGTAACCAAGAGACCCAGTACTTC. It encodes CASSPRASGNQETQYF. The entire variable domain, with the rest obtained from reference TRBV18 and TRBJ2-5, is as follows: NAGVMQNPRHLVRRRGQEARLRCSPMKGHSHVYWYRQLPEEGLKFMVYLQKENIIDESGMPKERFSAEFPKEGPSILRIQQVVRGDSAAYFCASSPRASGNQETQYFGPGTRLLVL.

This clone is a singleton in its sample. The gene calls are TRBV2 and TRBJ2-2, with TRBD2 matching over 8 bases. V lost 5 bases, J lost 0 bases, and 5 bases stayed unmatched. The CDR3 contains 16 residues. Germline-derived CDR1 and CDR2 are SNHLY and FYNNEI. The CDR3 sequence is CASSLTGGANTGELFF. For the CDR3, the DNA is TGTGCCAGCAGTCTAACGGGAGGGGCGAACACCGGGGAGCTGTTTTTT.

The chain combines TRBV6-1 with TRBJ2-7; 9 bases are shared with TRBD1. CDR3 length: 16 residues. Trimming removed 2 bases from V and 1 base from J; junction bases left unmatched: 6. Looked up from germline, CDR1 is MNHNS and CDR2 is SASEGT. The CDR3: CASSESRDRDSYEQYF. The CDR3 DNA reads TGTGCCAGCAGTGAATCCCGGGACAGGGATTCCTACGAGCAGTACTTC.

The gene calls are TRBV3-1 (or the pseudogene TRBV3-2) and TRBJ1-5; perhaps TRBD1 as D (5 bases). Germline CDR1 and CDR2: LGHDT and YNNKEL (reference sequence). V lost 0 bases to trimming and J lost 4 bases, with 10 bases between them. There are 15 residues in the CDR3. The CDR3 coding sequence is TGTGCCAGCAGCCAAGATACGACAGAGAATCAGCCCCAGCATTTT. Translation: CASSQDTTENQPQHF.

This chain uses TRBV7-2 with TRBJ1-2; maybe TRBD1 (6 bases). The CDR3 has 14 residues. Germline V gene sequence: CDR1 SGHTA, CDR2 FQGNSA. Trimming took off 1 base at V and 2 bases at J, with 8 bases between the two ends. DNA of the CDR3: TGTGCCAGCAGCTTAGTAACAGGGAACTATGGCTACACCTTC. Translated: CASSLVTGNYGYTF.

The sample holds one count of this clone. The chain employs TRBV30 and TRBJ1-2; D gene ambiguous. The germline V gene encodes CDR1 GTSNPN and CDR2 SVGIG (reference sequence). This CDR3 comprises 10 residues. The V and J ends lost 3 bases and 8 bases respectively, with 7 bases between them. CDR3 nucleotides: TGTGCCTGGAGGCGGGGAGGCTACACCTTC. Its translation: CAWRRGGYTF.

In its sample, this clone was seen once. The chain employs TRBV7-9 and TRBJ2-2, with 11 bases aligning to TRBD2. The CDR3 is 16 amino acids. The germline CDR1 and CDR2 sequences are SEHNR and FQNEAQ (reference sequence). The V segment lost 6 bases and the J segment 3 bases; nucleotides outside the gene matches: 6. The CDR3 DNA reads TGTGCCAGCAGAGTCACTAGCGGGGGAGACACCGGGGAGCTGTTTTTT. It yields the protein CASRVTSGGDTGELFF.

The genes are TRBV20-1 and TRBJ2-7; the match to TRBD2 covers 11 bases. Per germline, CDR1 DFQATT and CDR2 SNEGSKA (reference sequence). CDR3 size: 15 residues. With V trimmed by 3 bases and J by 0 bases, 4 bases remained unmatched. CDR3 residues: CSASSSGGYSYEQYF. The CDR3 nucleotides read TGCAGTGCTAGTTCTAGCGGGGGGTACTCCTACGAGCAGTACTTC.

This clone was seen a handful of times. This chain uses TRBV7-2 with TRBJ1-2; D is uncertain. CDR1 and CDR2 from the germline V gene are SGHTA and FQGNSA. Between the trimmed V and J ends, which lost 3 bases and 8 bases, there was a span of 16 bases. The CDR3 loop spans 14 amino acids. Here the CDR3 reads CASSFPLRVEGYTF. The CDR3 DNA reads TGTGCCAGCAGCTTCCCCCTGCGGGTGGAGGGCTACACCTTC.

The genes are TRBV6-1 and TRBJ2-5, with 9 bases identical to TRBD2. CDR3 size: 19 residues. Trimming at V came to 1 base and at J to 1 base, leaving 13 bases not matched to a gene. The V gene's germline CDR1 is MNHNS and CDR2 SASEGT. The CDR3 DNA follows: TGTGCCAGCAGTGAAGGACCCCTCAGCGGGAGGTCCTCCCAAGAGACCCAGTACTTC. This codes for CASSEGPLSGRSSQETQYF.

Only a few counts were recorded for this clone. The genes are TRBV13 and TRBJ1-1; 7 bases are shared with TRBD1. The CDR3 spans 13 residues. The V gene's germline CDR1 is PRHDT and CDR2 FYEKMQ (reference sequence). V lost 3 bases and J lost 8; bases outside the gene matches: 6. The CDR3 DNA follows: TGTGCCAGCAGCTTGTCAGGGGGGCTCGAAGCTTTCTTT. It specifies CASSLSGGLEAFF.

In its sample, this clone was seen once. The chain recombines TRBV19 with TRBJ2-1; the match to TRBD1 covers 8 bases. V was clipped by 8 bases and J by 6 bases; unmatched bases: 12. In germline, CDR1 is LNHDA, CDR2 SQIVND (reference sequence). The CDR3 covers 15 residues. CDR3 DNA: TGTGCCAGTCGAGGACAGGGACTGGGGGGCAATGAGCAGTTCTTC. It encodes CASRGQGLGGNEQFF.

J is TRBJ1-6 and V is TRBV3-1 (or the pseudogene TRBV3-2), with 8 bases matching TRBD1. CDR1 is LGHDT, CDR2 YNNKEL, per germline (reference sequence). This CDR3 comprises 18 residues. The J segment lost 4 bases and the V segment lost 2 bases, leaving 10 bases of the junction unmatched. The CDR3 loop is CASSQLRRDRRYNSPLHF. The DNA for the CDR3 is TGTGCCAGCAGCCAATTAAGAAGGGACAGGAGGTATAATTCACCCCTCCACTTT.

This chain connects TRBV6-5 to TRBJ2-3; no firm D call. Germline V gives CDR1 MNHEY, CDR2 SVGAGI. Trimming removed 2 bases at V and 0 bases at J, with 12 bases between. The CDR3 covers 16 residues. CDR3 sequence (DNA): TGTGCCAGCAGTTACGATCAGGCCAGAAGCACAGATACGCAGTATTTT. It translates to CASSYDQARSTDTQYF.

The chain carries TRBV4-2 and TRBJ2-7, with 14 bases matching TRBD2. The J segment lost 4 bases and the V segment lost 6 bases, leaving 5 bases of the junction unmatched. Per the germline V gene, CDR1 is LGHNA and CDR2 is YNFKEQ. The CDR3 has 15 residues. CDR3 residues: CASSGGTSGSYEQYF. For the CDR3, the DNA is TGTGCCAGCAGTGGGGGGACTAGCGGGAGTTACGAGCAGTACTTC.

This chain uses TRBV4-2 with TRBJ2-3; D is perhaps TRBD2 (5 bases). The germline V gene has CDR1 LGHNA and CDR2 YNFKEQ. V lost 3 bases and J 6 bases, leaving 10 bases between the germline ends. There are 13 residues in the CDR3. The CDR3 protein is CASSHPRDDTQYF. CDR3 bases: TGTGCCAGCAGCCATCCCCGGGATGATACGCAGTATTTT.

The chain carries TRBV11-2 and TRBJ2-7, with 10 nucleotides matching TRBD2. The germline CDR1 and CDR2 sequences are SGHAT and FQNNGV. The CDR3 is 17 residues long. V gave up 2 bases and J gave up 0 bases; unmatched junction bases: 7. The CDR3 region has the DNA TGTGCCAGCAGCTTAAGGCTAGCGGGGGAGTCCTCCTACGAGCAGTACTTC. It yields the protein CASSLRLAGESSYEQYF.